What follows describes a single T cell receptor (beta chain). The record originates from a study of blood T cell repertoires in COVID-19. Study-level information: The samples span acute and convalescent COVID-19 from the United States, Italy and Spain.

CDR1 and CDR2 (germline): SGHRS, YFSETQ. The V segment lost 5 bases and the J segment 0 bases; nucleotides outside the gene matches: 7. This CDR3 region has 16 residues. In the source study's methods: For nucleated cells, counts were estimated from reference gene primer amplification. Generated by immunoSEQ multiplex PCR, the TCRdb table keeps only in-frame clones and is missing some. The DNA gave D and trimming, while V, J and clone size come from that table. The repertoire holds approximately 170,000 clones, roughly 86% seen once, with roughly 7% in the top ten. The TCR originated in an elderly woman in a cohort sampled during active or convalescent COVID-19. This chain links TRBV5-1 with TRBJ1-1; 10 bases line up with TRBD1. Sequenced material: peripheral blood. CDR3 loop: CASRPGTGAMNTEAFF. DNA for the CDR3: TGCGCCAGCAGACCCGGGACAGGGGCTATGAACACTGAAGCTTTCTTT.